A single sample is the source of the 27 T cell receptor beta chains below, sequenced in a study of blood T cell repertoires in COVID-19. Sequencing used immunoSEQ multiplex PCR; TCRdb keeps in-frame clones, though not all of them. Among some 200,000 clones, 88% were seen once, and the ten largest hold approximately 2.7%. Specimen: PBMCs or T cells enriched from blood (not recorded which). These receptors were collected from a woman aged 25 to 39 who had recovered from COVID-19.

This clone is a singleton in its sample. Here the CDR3 reads CSVEDMAGGQPQHF. The DNA of the CDR3 is TGCAGCGTTGAAGATATGGCAGGGGGTCAGCCCCAGCATTTT. The chain uses TRBV29-1 and TRBJ1-5; 7 nucleotides line up with TRBD1. CDR1 and CDR2 (germline): SQVTM, ANQGSEA. The J segment lost 6 bases and the V segment lost 0 bases, leaving 5 bases of the junction unmatched. CDR3 length equals 14 residues.

The J gene is TRBJ1-3, the V gene TRBV6-5, with 9 bases that match TRBD1. This CDR3 spans 14 amino acids. The germline CDR1 and CDR2 sequences are MNHEY and SVGAGI. V dropped 8 bases and J dropped 7; count of bases not matched to a gene: 9. In DNA, the CDR3 is TGTGCCAGCGGACCGACAGGGGGTCGGAACACCATATATTTT. This codes for CASGPTGGRNTIYF.

This chain uses TRBV2 with TRBJ2-3, with 12 positions matching TRBD2. The CDR3 is 19 amino acids. Trimming cost V 2 bases and J 1 base; bases outside gene matches: 10. Germline loops: CDR1 SNHLY, CDR2 FYNNEI. DNA for the CDR3: TGTGCCAGCAGTGAATTGAGGCTAGCGGGGGGGCGTGGCACAGATACGCAGTATTTT. Translation gives CASSELRLAGGRGTDTQYF.

This clone was seen a few times. This CDR3 is CASSLEIFNYGYTF. CDR3 DNA: TGTGCCAGCAGTTTGGAGATTTTTAACTATGGCTACACCTTC. This sequence joins TRBV6-2 or TRBV6-3 and TRBJ1-2; D is undetermined. This CDR3 spans 14 amino acids. The V and J ends lost 4 bases and 1 base respectively, with 10 bases between them. Germline V lookup: CDR1 MNHEY, CDR2 SVGEGT.

In this sample, this clone turned up a few times. V is TRBV27 and J is TRBJ1-1; D is perhaps TRBD1 (5 bases). Looked up from germline, CDR1 is MNHEY and CDR2 is SMNVEV (reference sequence). CDR3 length equals 16 residues. V was cut by 5 bases and J by 8 bases, with 24 bases left in between. CDR3 in amino acids: CASSKASTVSFPEAFF. The CDR3 bases are TGTGCCAGCAGTAAAGCCTCGACAGTCTCGTTCCCAGAAGCTTTCTTT.

The chain has TRBV7-2 and TRBJ1-4; tentatively, D is TRBD1 (5 bases). Deletions cut 0 bases from V and 11 bases from J, with 10 bases between. The CDR3 is 13 amino acids. Germline V gene lookup returns CDR1 SGHTA and CDR2 FQGNSA. CDR3 sequence: CASSLALTAKLFF. CDR3 bases: TGTGCCAGCAGCTTAGCGTTGACAGCGAAACTGTTTTTT.

This chain links TRBV7-2 with TRBJ1-1; D gene unclear. The CDR3 contains 16 residues. Between the trimmed V and J ends, which lost 1 base and 0 bases, there was a span of 12 bases. Germline-derived CDR1 and CDR2 are SGHTA and FQGNSA. The CDR3 region is CASSLGPGHMNTEAFF. The CDR3 coding sequence is TGTGCCAGCAGCTTAGGTCCAGGCCACATGAACACTGAAGCTTTCTTT.

CDR3 nucleotide sequence: TGTGCCAGCAGTGGAATAGTTCCCCAAGAGACCCAGTACTTC. Its protein product is CASSGIVPQETQYF. The rearrangement uses TRBV2 and TRBJ2-5; D uncertain. This CDR3 contains 14 residues. V was cut by 4 bases and J by 1 base, with 10 bases left in between. Germline CDR1 SNHLY, CDR2 FYNNEI.

The chain combines TRBV29-1 with TRBJ2-3; 7 nucleotides match TRBD1. The germline V gene has CDR1 SQVTM and CDR2 ANQGSEA. V dropped 6 bases and J dropped 3; count of bases not matched to a gene: 9. There are 14 residues in the CDR3. CDR3 protein: CSVETGTPTDTQYF. CDR3 in DNA: TGCAGCGTGGAGACAGGGACCCCAACAGATACGCAGTATTTT.

This clone has a single count. This sequence joins TRBV5-4 and TRBJ2-5, with TRBD2 as a possible D gene (5 bases). From germline, CDR1 is SGHNT and CDR2 YYREEE (reference sequence). The CDR3 spans 16 residues. V lost 3 bases to trimming and J lost 0 bases, with 15 bases between them. Here the CDR3 reads CASSSSPRGYQETQYF. The CDR3 DNA is TGTGCCAGCAGCTCGAGCCCACGAGGGTACCAAGAGACCCAGTACTTC.

V usage is TRBV6-5 and J usage is TRBJ1-5; no definite D call. V lost 8 bases and J lost 4, with 12 bases in between. The V gene's germline CDR1 is MNHEY and CDR2 SVGAGI. The CDR3 is 13 amino acids. The CDR3 loop reads CASRRRENQPQHF. The CDR3 region has the DNA TGTGCCAGCCGCCGACGGGAGAATCAGCCCCAGCATTTT.

The chain employs TRBV7-2 and TRBJ1-2; the D is unclear. The CDR3 has 14 amino acids. Looked up from germline, CDR1 is SGHTA and CDR2 is FQGNSA. Trimming removed 1 base from V and 4 bases from J, with 10 bases in between. The CDR3 DNA reads TGTGCCAGCAGCTTAGACGGGGTAATCTATGGCTACACCTTC. Translation gives CASSLDGVIYGYTF.

With regard to this clone: Other DNA sequences from this sample encode an identical CDR3 as well. This chain connects TRBV7-2 to TRBJ1-3; D call uncertain. Per the germline V gene, CDR1 is SGHTA and CDR2 is FQGNSA. V was cut by 5 bases and J by 0 bases, with 8 bases left in between. The CDR3 is 14 amino acids. The CDR3 region has the DNA TGTGCCAGCAGCAGTCCCGGCTCTGGAAACACCATATATTTT. The encoded protein is CASSSPGSGNTIYF. Supplemented by reference TRBV7-2 and TRBJ1-3, the full variable domain reads GAGVSQSPSNKVTEKGKDVELRCDPISGHTALYWYRQSLGQGLEFLIYFQGNSAPDKSGLPSDRFSAERTGGSVSTLTIQRTQQEDSAVYLCASSSPGSGNTIYFGEGSWLTVV.

This rearrangement joins TRBV7-9 to TRBJ2-3; tentatively, D is TRBD1 (6 bases). This CDR3 region has 13 residues. Germline lookup yields CDR1 SEHNR and CDR2 FQNEAQ (reference sequence). Trimming cost V 5 bases and J 4 bases, with 10 bases left between them. The DNA for the CDR3 is TGTGCCAGCAGCCCTACAGGGCCAGATACGCAGTATTTT. Amino acid sequence: CASSPTGPDTQYF. Supplemented by reference TRBV7-9 and TRBJ2-3, the full variable domain reads DTGVSQNPRHKITKRGQNVTFRCDPISEHNRLYWYRQTLGQGPEFLTYFQNEAQLEKSRLLSDRFSAERPKGSFSTLEIQRTEQGDSAMYLCASSPTGPDTQYFGPGTRLTVL.

This chain links TRBV19 with TRBJ1-5; TRBD1 is a possible D gene (5 bases). CDR1 LNHDA and CDR2 SQIVND come from the germline V gene (reference sequence). V was shortened by 3 bases and J by 6 bases, with 9 bases between the two germline ends. This CDR3 has 13 amino acids. The CDR3 loop reads CASSMAGGQPQHF. The CDR3 coding sequence is TGTGCCAGTAGTATGGCCGGGGGTCAGCCCCAGCATTTT.

This chain links TRBV10-1 with TRBJ2-3, with 8 bases that match TRBD1. The CDR3 runs to 16 residues. Trimming cost V 2 bases and J 1 base; bases outside gene matches: 5. Germline CDR1 is WNHNN and CDR2 is SYGVQD (reference sequence). The CDR3 protein is CASSEIDRGGTDTQYF. Written as DNA, the CDR3 is TGCGCCAGCAGTGAGATCGACAGGGGAGGCACAGATACGCAGTATTTT.

The V and J genes are TRBV5-1 and TRBJ2-2; no definite D call. V was pared by 2 bases and J by 2 bases, with 13 bases between. Germline CDR1 SGHRS, CDR2 YFSETQ. The CDR3 is 16 amino acids. DNA for the CDR3: TGCGCCAGCAGCTTCTATTTTGGAGAAAACACCGGGGAGCTGTTTTTT. Translation gives CASSFYFGENTGELFF.

V and J are TRBV5-1 and TRBJ1-2; possibly TRBD1 for D (6 bases). V lost 4 bases and J lost 0, with 13 bases in between. This CDR3 spans 15 amino acids. Germline values: CDR1 SGHRS, CDR2 YFSETQ. The CDR3 region is CASSGTFAANYGYTF. The CDR3 DNA follows: TGCGCCAGCAGCGGGACATTTGCAGCTAACTATGGCTACACCTTC.

This chain links TRBV18 with TRBJ1-1; the D gene is possibly TRBD1 (6 bases). The germline V gene encodes CDR1 KGHSH and CDR2 LQKENI. CDR3 length equals 12 residues. V lost 1 base and J lost 6, with 6 bases in between. The CDR3: CASSPQGAEAFF. The DNA of the CDR3 is TGTGCCAGCTCACCACAGGGGGCTGAAGCTTTCTTT.

V usage is TRBV7-9 and J usage is TRBJ1-6, with D perhaps TRBD1 (6 bases). Between the trimmed V and J ends, which lost 4 bases and 3 bases, there was a span of 13 bases. CDR3 length: 16 amino acids. CDR1 and CDR2 (germline): SEHNR, FQNEAQ (reference sequence). The CDR3 sequence is CASSSWAGDYNSPLHF. The CDR3 DNA sequence: TGTGCCAGCAGCTCTTGGGCAGGGGACTATAATTCACCCCTCCACTTT.

The chain has TRBV9 and TRBJ1-1; no reliable D call. Trimming stripped 1 base from V and 7 bases from J, with 14 bases between. This CDR3 has 14 amino acids. Germline V CDR1 and CDR2: SGDLS, YYNGEE. CDR3 bases: TGTGCCAGCAGCGTAAGCGGCCCTCCGGGTGAAGCTTTCTTT. Amino acid sequence: CASSVSGPPGEAFF.

The rearrangement joins TRBV7-6 to TRBJ2-5, with a weak D call TRBD2 (5 bases). This CDR3 contains 16 residues. Germline V gene data show CDR1 as SGHVS and CDR2 as FNYEAQ. Trimming took off 3 bases at V and 4 bases at J, with 18 bases between the two ends. The CDR3 here is CASSFLFRDNVETQYF. In DNA, the CDR3 is TGTGCCAGCAGCTTTTTATTCCGGGATAACGTAGAGACCCAGTACTTC.

V is TRBV7-2 and J is TRBJ2-5, with TRBD1 matching over 10 bases. Trimming removed 1 base from V and 6 bases from J; junction bases left unmatched: 17. Germline V lookup: CDR1 SGHTA, CDR2 FQGNSA. CDR3 length: 19 residues. In nucleotides, the CDR3 is TGTGCCAGCAGCTTAGAAGCCTGGGACAGGGGCTATGTTATAAAGACCCAGTACTTC. Translated, it gives CASSLEAWDRGYVIKTQYF. Using reference TRBV7-2 and TRBJ2-5 for the parts outside the CDR3, the full variable domain is GAGVSQSPSNKVTEKGKDVELRCDPISGHTALYWYRQSLGQGLEFLIYFQGNSAPDKSGLPSDRFSAERTGGSVSTLTIQRTQQEDSAVYLCASSLEAWDRGYVIKTQYFGPGTRLLVL.

This sequence joins TRBV19 and TRBJ1-3, with D maybe TRBD1 (5 bases). Germline assignment: CDR1 LNHDA and CDR2 SQIVND (reference sequence). CDR3 length: 13 amino acids. V dropped 4 bases and J dropped 4 bases, with 8 bases sitting between them. The CDR3 sequence is CASSTTVGNTIYF. As DNA, the CDR3 is TGTGCCAGTAGTACGACAGTCGGAAACACCATATATTTT.

The genes are TRBV11-2 and TRBJ1-4; possibly TRBD1 for D (5 bases). Germline lookup yields CDR1 SGHAT and CDR2 FQNNGV. The CDR3 sequence is 18 residues long. V shed 2 bases and J shed 7 bases, with 23 bases lying between them. The CDR3 loop is CASSLISPAAGLPEKLFF. CDR3 bases: TGTGCCAGCAGCTTAATTAGTCCCGCGGCAGGGCTACCTGAAAAACTGTTTTTT.

This clone has just one count. The chain carries TRBV15 and TRBJ2-3, with 9 bases fitting TRBD2. The CDR3 is 15 residues long. V trimming: 0 bases; J trimming: 6 bases; junction bases outside the gene matches: 4. CDR1 and CDR2 from the germline V gene are LNHNV and YYDKDF (reference sequence). Written as DNA, the CDR3 is TGTGCCACCAGCAGAGAAAGCGGGGGGTGGGATACGCAGTATTTT. This sequence encodes CATSRESGGWDTQYF.

V gene TRBV5-6 combines with J gene TRBJ2-1; D possibly corresponds to TRBD1 (5 bases). Germline V CDR1 and CDR2: SGHDT, YYEEEE. The V gene lost 3 bases and the J gene lost 3 bases, with 13 bases spanning the gap. The CDR3 length is 15 residues. CDR3 DNA: TGTGCCAGCAGCTGGGCGGTAGGGGACTACAATGAGCAGTTCTTC. As protein: CASSWAVGDYNEQFF.